The 9 T cell receptor beta chains in this list originate from one sample, sequenced in a study of blood T cell repertoires in COVID-19. Libraries were prepared by immunoSEQ multiplex PCR; TCRdb keeps only in-frame clonotypes and omits some of them. The repertoire includes about 140,000 clones, less than 90% of them detected once, and about 2.5% sits in the top ten. What was sequenced was peripheral blood. These receptors were taken from a human donor with COVID-19, enrolled during active disease. The donor label of this sample is uncertain.

The CDR3 protein is CASSQVTAGGKTQYF. DNA of the CDR3: TGTGCCAGCAGCCAAGTCACTGCGGGAGGGAAGACCCAGTACTTC. The rearrangement joins TRBV5-5 to TRBJ2-5; 9 bases are shared with TRBD2. With 4 bases clipped from V and 6 bases from J, the junction kept 10 bases outside the gene matches. In germline, CDR1 is SGHKS, CDR2 YYEKEE (reference sequence). The CDR3 extends over 15 amino acids.

DNA of the CDR3: TGTGCCAGCGGCGGGGAATGGGGCGATGAGCAGTTCTTC. It specifies CASGGEWGDEQFF. V is TRBV7-9 and J is TRBJ2-1, with D possibly TRBD2 on 6 matching bases. Between the trimmed V and J ends, which lost 8 bases and 8 bases, there was a span of 16 bases. The CDR3 length is 13 residues. Germline V gene lookup returns CDR1 SEHNR and CDR2 FQNEAQ (reference sequence).

This sequence joins TRBV5-1 and TRBJ2-7; D remains unclear. Looked up from germline, CDR1 is SGHRS and CDR2 is YFSETQ. V lost 4 bases and J lost 3, with 20 bases in between. CDR3 length: 16 residues. In nucleotides, the CDR3 is TGCGCCAGCAGCCTCCCTCTAGGAAGCTACATCTACGAGCAGTACTTC. Amino acids: CASSLPLGSYIYEQYF.

V usage is TRBV15 and J usage is TRBJ1-4; D possibly corresponds to TRBD1 (6 bases). The V end lost 5 bases, the J end lost 14 bases, and 27 bases lay between the germline ends. The CDR3 sequence is 16 residues long. Germline assignment: CDR1 LNHNV and CDR2 YYDKDF (reference sequence). CDR3 region: CATSQSGGAGDKGLFF. Written as DNA, the CDR3 is TGTGCCACCAGCCAATCGGGGGGCGCCGGGGACAAAGGGCTGTTTTTT.

This clone was recorded only once. The rearrangement links TRBV25-1 to TRBJ2-1, with D tentatively TRBD2 (5 bases). Germline values: CDR1 MGHDK, CDR2 SYGVNS. The CDR3 contains 16 residues. Trimming stripped 2 bases from V and 0 bases from J, with 11 bases between. DNA for the CDR3: TGTGCCAGCAGTGAAAGCGGCCCGTACTCCTACAATGAGCAGTTCTTC. Translating it yields CASSESGPYSYNEQFF.

This rearrangement joins TRBV2 to TRBJ2-1; TRBD1 matches 10 bases. V shed 6 bases, J shed 4 bases, and the junction held 6 bases outside the gene matches. Germline values: CDR1 SNHLY, CDR2 FYNNEI. This CDR3 spans 15 amino acids. The chain's CDR3 is CASSVDRGDYNEQFF. The CDR3 DNA sequence: TGTGCCAGCAGCGTGGACAGGGGGGATTACAATGAGCAGTTCTTC.

This chain links TRBV6-5 with TRBJ2-7, with D perhaps matching TRBD2 (7 bases). V was cut by 5 bases and J by 7 bases, with 15 bases left in between. This CDR3 comprises 13 residues. Germline loops: CDR1 MNHEY, CDR2 SVGAGI. In DNA form, the CDR3 reads TGTGCCAGCAGTACGGGGGGCTACTTGGAGCAGTACTTC. This encodes CASSTGGYLEQYF.

The chain couples TRBV4-2 to TRBJ2-1; 8 positions match TRBD2. The CDR3 consists of 17 residues. V lost 0 bases, J lost 10 bases, and 14 bases stayed unmatched. CDR1 is LGHNA and CDR2 is YNFKEQ in the germline V gene. The CDR3 bases are TGTGCCAGCAGCCAAGATCGGGGGACTAGTTCCTTCGGGGAGCAGTTCTTC. Amino acids: CASSQDRGTSSFGEQFF.

The chain carries TRBV5-1 and TRBJ2-2; no definite D call. The CDR3 runs 15 residues. In germline, CDR1 is SGHRS, CDR2 YFSETQ. V was clipped by 5 bases and J by 0 bases, with 11 bases between them. The CDR3 nucleotides are TGCGCCAGCAGGTTTGACACTTCGAACACCGGGGAGCTGTTTTTT. It is translated as CASRFDTSNTGELFF.